Listed below are T cell receptor beta chains from one sample, sequenced in a study of blood T cell repertoires in COVID-19. Some clones are missing from TCRdb's copy, which holds only in-frame ones; the method was immunoSEQ multiplex PCR. In the table there are about 120,000 clones, over 80% of which are singletons. Sample: peripheral blood. All receptors come from a man in his sixties with acute or convalescent COVID-19. Each CDR3 is given without its conserved first and last residue. D genes are given only for firm matches.

D: TRBD2; V: TRBV5-1; J: TRBJ2-1; CDR3: ASSLELAGYNEQF
D: .; V: TRBV11-2; J: TRBJ1-5; CDR3: ASSLGRASNQPQH
D: .; V: TRBV7-3; J: TRBJ2-3; CDR3: ASSLRGGVDTQY
D: TRBD1; V: TRBV18; J: TRBJ1-1; CDR3: ASSPPPGGTEAF
D: .; V: TRBV11-2; J: TRBJ1-5; CDR3: ASSLDRDSVQH
D: .; V: TRBV6-4; J: TRBJ2-3; CDR3: ASSEGAPGTQY
D: TRBD2; V: TRBV5-4; J: TRBJ2-5; CDR3: ASSPIGRAQETQY
D: .; V: TRBV10-3; J: TRBJ2-1; CDR3: ATASEGVRNEQF
D: TRBD2; V: TRBV7-9; J: TRBJ2-2; CDR3: ASSPPGRGMF
D: .; V: TRBV5-1; J: TRBJ2-3; CDR3: ASSPSTDTQY
D: TRBD1; V: TRBV19; J: TRBJ1-3; CDR3: ASTVTGGYGSSGNTIY
D: TRBD1; V: TRBV6-5; J: TRBJ1-3; CDR3: ASVQGVFSGNTIY
D: .; V: TRBV5-1; J: TRBJ2-7; CDR3: ASRRTEGSEQY
D: .; V: TRBV6-5; J: TRBJ2-6; CDR3: ASSTGGANVLT
D: TRBD1; V: TRBV19; J: TRBJ1-2; CDR3: ASSSQGDGYT
D: .; V: TRBV28; J: TRBJ2-6; CDR3: ATDPLSSGANVLT
D: TRBD1; V: TRBV14; J: TRBJ2-2; CDR3: ASSQGRDRGAGELF
D: .; V: TRBV5-1; J: TRBJ2-3; CDR3: ASSRWTASTDTQY
D: .; V: TRBV5-1; J: TRBJ2-2; CDR3: ASSLPEVTGELF
D: TRBD1; V: TRBV2; J: TRBJ1-5; CDR3: ASTSRGGNQPQH
D: .; V: TRBV28; J: TRBJ1-2; CDR3: ASSPGGGNYGYT
D: .; V: TRBV4-2; J: TRBJ2-1; CDR3: ASSQVLNEQF
D: .; V: TRBV6-6; J: TRBJ1-1; CDR3: ASNRVNTEAF
D: TRBD2; V: TRBV2; J: TRBJ2-7; CDR3: ASSEPASGSGNYVEQY
D: .; V: TRBV4-1; J: TRBJ1-6; CDR3: ASSLRSNSPLH
D: .; V: TRBV5-4; J: TRBJ1-2; CDR3: ASSLALGDYGYT
D: .; V: TRBV19; J: TRBJ2-2; CDR3: ATRKRDTGELF
D: TRBD1; V: TRBV11-3; J: TRBJ2-7; CDR3: ASSVGQGAYEQY
D: .; V: TRBV30; J: TRBJ2-6; CDR3: AWSDYSGANVLT
D: TRBD1; V: TRBV6-5; J: TRBJ2-7; CDR3: ASSPTDRGYEQY
D: .; V: TRBV2; J: TRBJ1-5; CDR3: ASSAYSNQPQH
D: .; V: TRBV11-2; J: TRBJ2-7; CDR3: ASSPQRAGDYEQY
D: .; V: TRBV9; J: TRBJ1-1; CDR3: ASSVEGDTEAF
D: .; V: TRBV24-1; J: TRBJ2-1; CDR3: ATSALLTGDTNEQF